These T cell receptor beta chains were read from a single sample in a study of regulatory T cells in long-lasting Graves disease. A single record per CDR3 protein comes from TCRdb applying MiXCR to the multiplex PCR reads. The table shows roughly 380,000 distinct CDR3 sequences, with around a sixth occurring only once. The sample here was peripheral blood mononuclear cells (PBMCs), taken at new diagnosis, from a patient treated with antithyroid drugs. The receptors originated from a female donor with Graves disease. Each CDR3 is given with its conserved first and last residue. Each record gives: D gene, J gene, V gene, clone size, CDR3 protein, CDR3 DNA. D genes are given only for firm matches. Size values are once, few and many counts, or a class for expanded clones, and some rows have none.

d_gene: .; j_gene: TRBJ1-4; v_gene: TRBV5-1; abundance: .; CDR3aa: CASSLVGAGRNEKLFF; CDR3nt: TGCGCCAGCAGCTTGGTTGGGGCCGGGAGGAATGAAAAACTGTTTTTT
d_gene: .; j_gene: TRBJ1-1; v_gene: TRBV6-5; abundance: many; CDR3aa: CASSYPGGRTIDMNTEAFF; CDR3nt: TGTGCCAGCAGTTACCCCGGTGGGCGAACGATCGACATGAACACTGAAGCTTTCTTT
d_gene: .; j_gene: TRBJ1-1; v_gene: TRBV20-1; abundance: many; CDR3aa: CSARVGQTGAFF; CDR3nt: TGCAGTGCTAGAGTTGGGCAGACTGGAGCTTTCTTT
d_gene: TRBD2; j_gene: TRBJ2-5; v_gene: TRBV7-9; abundance: .; CDR3aa: CASSRPPGRAVGTQYF; CDR3nt: TGTGCCAGCAGCCGCCCCCCCGGGAGGGCCGTTGGGACCCAGTACTTC
d_gene: .; j_gene: TRBJ2-1; v_gene: TRBV5-6; abundance: few; CDR3aa: CASSTYGTQARNEQFF; CDR3nt: TGTGCCAGCAGCACGTACGGGACCCAAGCGAGAAATGAGCAGTTCTTC
d_gene: .; j_gene: TRBJ1-1; v_gene: TRBV10-3; abundance: many; CDR3aa: CAIRTAANTEAFF; CDR3nt: TGTGCCATCAGGACAGCCGCAAACACTGAAGCTTTCTTT
d_gene: TRBD1; j_gene: TRBJ2-7; v_gene: TRBV28; abundance: .; CDR3aa: CASSVPGQGREQYF; CDR3nt: TGTGCCAGCAGCGTACCGGGACAGGGCCGCGAGCAGTACTTC
d_gene: TRBD2; j_gene: TRBJ2-3; v_gene: TRBV27; abundance: few; CDR3aa: CASCGLAGAGTDTQYF; CDR3nt: TGTGCCAGCTGTGGACTAGCGGGGGCGGGCACAGATACGCAGTATTTT
d_gene: TRBD2; j_gene: TRBJ2-2; v_gene: TRBV7-9; abundance: many; CDR3aa: CASSPPGASGRSDTGELFF; CDR3nt: TGTGCCAGCAGCCCCCCCGGGGCTAGCGGGAGGTCAGACACCGGGGAGCTGTTTTTT
d_gene: TRBD2; j_gene: TRBJ2-3; v_gene: TRBV7-2; abundance: .; CDR3aa: CASSSAGGDTQYF; CDR3nt: TGTGCCAGCAGCTCAGCGGGAGGGGATACGCAGTATTTT
d_gene: .; j_gene: TRBJ2-5; v_gene: TRBV3-1; abundance: few; CDR3aa: CASSHESVEGQRETQYF; CDR3nt: TGTGCCAGCAGCCACGAAAGCGTGGAGGGCCAAAGGGAGACCCAGTACTTC
d_gene: TRBD1; j_gene: TRBJ1-1; v_gene: TRBV4-1; abundance: few; CDR3aa: CASSHSGTENTEAFF; CDR3nt: TGCGCCAGCAGCCACTCCGGGACAGAGAACACTGAAGCTTTCTTT
d_gene: .; j_gene: TRBJ2-3; v_gene: TRBV28; abundance: many; CDR3aa: CASSGHSRTDTQYF; CDR3nt: TGTGCCAGCAGTGGCCACTCGCGCACAGATACGCAGTATTTT
d_gene: .; j_gene: TRBJ1-2; v_gene: TRBV5-6; abundance: many; CDR3aa: CASSLGRLGGYTF; CDR3nt: TGTGCCAGCAGCTTGGGGAGACTGGGAGGCTACACCTTC
d_gene: TRBD1; j_gene: TRBJ1-1; v_gene: TRBV18; abundance: .; CDR3aa: CASSPAGTGGRAFF; CDR3nt: TGTGCCAGCTCACCAGCCGGGACAGGGGGGAGAGCTTTCTTT
d_gene: .; j_gene: TRBJ1-1; v_gene: TRBV7-2; abundance: many; CDR3aa: CASSLYENTEAFF; CDR3nt: TGTGCCAGCAGCTTATACGAAAACACTGAAGCTTTCTTT
d_gene: .; j_gene: TRBJ1-2; v_gene: TRBV3-1; abundance: many; CDR3aa: CASSQEFGVRYSGYTF; CDR3nt: TGTGCCAGCAGCCAAGAATTTGGGGTTCGTTATTCGGGCTACACCTTC
d_gene: .; j_gene: TRBJ1-5; v_gene: TRBV2; abundance: many; CDR3aa: CAIRDDSNQPQHF; CDR3nt: TGTGCCATCAGGGACGACTCCAATCAGCCCCAGCATTTT
d_gene: TRBD1; j_gene: TRBJ1-2; v_gene: TRBV20-1; abundance: many; CDR3aa: CSARDRYTYGYTF; CDR3nt: TGCAGTGCTAGGGACAGGTATACGTATGGCTACACCTTC
d_gene: .; j_gene: TRBJ1-2; v_gene: TRBV28; abundance: many; CDR3aa: CASSSRRHGYTF; CDR3nt: TGTGCCAGCAGTTCCCGTCGACATGGCTACACCTTC
d_gene: .; j_gene: TRBJ1-1; v_gene: TRBV18; abundance: .; CDR3aa: CASSEGHRAEAFF; CDR3nt: TGTGCCAGCTCGGAGGGACACCGGGCTGAAGCTTTCTTT
d_gene: TRBD1; j_gene: TRBJ1-1; v_gene: TRBV5-1; abundance: many; CDR3aa: CASSSWTGRNGAFF; CDR3nt: TGCGCCAGCAGCTCGTGGACAGGGAGGAACGGAGCTTTCTTT
d_gene: .; j_gene: TRBJ2-7; v_gene: TRBV9; abundance: .; CDR3aa: CASSVEAQGYYEQYF; CDR3nt: TGTGCCAGCAGCGTAGAGGCACAGGGCTACTACGAGCAGTACTTC
d_gene: TRBD2; j_gene: TRBJ2-5; v_gene: TRBV28; abundance: many; CDR3aa: CASSVTPVLATVRTQYF; CDR3nt: TGTGCCAGCAGTGTGACCCCTGTACTAGCGACCGTTAGGACCCAGTACTTC
d_gene: .; j_gene: TRBJ2-3; v_gene: TRBV19; abundance: few; CDR3aa: CASGTGRDTQYF; CDR3nt: TGTGCCAGTGGCACGGGTCGGGATACGCAGTATTTT
d_gene: .; j_gene: TRBJ2-1; v_gene: TRBV6-1; abundance: many; CDR3aa: CASSDGAGRLYEQFF; CDR3nt: TGTGCCAGCAGTGACGGGGCGGGTCGGCTTTATGAGCAGTTCTTC
d_gene: .; j_gene: TRBJ1-4; v_gene: TRBV4-1; abundance: few; CDR3aa: CASSQGHLEEKLFF; CDR3nt: TGCGCCAGCAGCCAAGGCCACTTGGAGGAAAAACTGTTTTTT
d_gene: TRBD2; j_gene: TRBJ2-3; v_gene: TRBV11-2; abundance: few; CDR3aa: CASSLRSGITDTQYF; CDR3nt: TGTGCCAGCAGCTTACGAAGCGGGATCACAGATACGCAGTATTTT
d_gene: TRBD2; j_gene: TRBJ2-7; v_gene: TRBV11-2; abundance: many; CDR3aa: CASSLGFGGGDEQYF; CDR3nt: TGTGCCAGCAGCTTAGGCTTCGGCGGGGGGGACGAGCAGTACTTC
d_gene: .; j_gene: TRBJ2-5; v_gene: TRBV12-3/TRBV12-4; abundance: .; CDR3aa: CASSWGAETQYF; CDR3nt: TGTGCCAGCAGTTGGGGCGCAGAGACCCAGTACTTC
d_gene: TRBD1; j_gene: TRBJ2-1; v_gene: TRBV11-2; abundance: many; CDR3aa: CASSAPRGHYNEQFF; CDR3nt: TGTGCCAGCAGCGCGCCCAGGGGGCACTACAATGAGCAGTTCTTC
d_gene: .; j_gene: TRBJ2-3; v_gene: TRBV12-5; abundance: many; CDR3aa: CASGLLGGGSPTDTQYF; CDR3nt: TGTGCTAGTGGTTTATTGGGTGGCGGTTCACCCACAGATACGCAGTATTTT
d_gene: .; j_gene: TRBJ1-4; v_gene: TRBV27; abundance: few; CDR3aa: CASSQREGEKLFF; CDR3nt: TGTGCCAGCAGTCAGAGGGAGGGCGAAAAACTGTTTTTT
d_gene: TRBD1; j_gene: TRBJ1-4; v_gene: TRBV19; abundance: .; CDR3aa: CASKTGDGKDEKLFF; CDR3nt: TGTGCCAGTAAAACAGGGGATGGGAAGGATGAAAAACTGTTTTTT
d_gene: .; j_gene: TRBJ2-7; v_gene: TRBV10-3; abundance: many; CDR3aa: CAISESGNSYEQYF; CDR3nt: TGTGCCATCAGTGAGTCTGGGAACTCCTACGAGCAGTACTTC
d_gene: .; j_gene: TRBJ2-2; v_gene: TRBV6-2/TRBV6-3; abundance: .; CDR3aa: CASTLRAYTGELFF; CDR3nt: TGTGCCAGCACCCTAAGGGCCTACACCGGGGAGCTGTTTTTT
d_gene: .; j_gene: TRBJ2-6; v_gene: TRBV7-9; abundance: few; CDR3aa: CASSSPRTASSGANVLTF; CDR3nt: TGTGCCAGCAGCTCCCCGAGAACAGCGAGCTCTGGGGCCAACGTCCTGACTTTC
d_gene: TRBD1; j_gene: TRBJ2-1; v_gene: TRBV7-3; abundance: .; CDR3aa: CASSSYKTGGNEQFF; CDR3nt: TGTGCCAGCAGCTCTTACAAGACAGGGGGGAATGAGCAGTTCTTC
d_gene: TRBD2; j_gene: TRBJ2-5; v_gene: TRBV5-6; abundance: .; CDR3aa: CASSSRGLAGGVETQYF; CDR3nt: TGTGCCAGCAGCTCCCGTGGGCTAGCGGGAGGGGTAGAGACCCAGTACTTC
d_gene: .; j_gene: TRBJ2-3; v_gene: TRBV27; abundance: .; CDR3aa: CASGGLGGTDTQYF; CDR3nt: TGTGCCAGCGGTGGGTTGGGAGGCACAGATACGCAGTATTTT
d_gene: .; j_gene: TRBJ2-7; v_gene: TRBV4-3; abundance: many; CDR3aa: CASSLEGGAYEQYF; CDR3nt: TGTGCCAGCAGCTTGGAAGGGGGTGCTTACGAGCAGTACTTC
d_gene: TRBD1; j_gene: TRBJ1-6; v_gene: TRBV20-1; abundance: many; CDR3aa: CSAPRQGRNSPLHF; CDR3nt: TGCAGTGCGCCCAGACAGGGGCGTAATTCACCCCTCCACTTT
d_gene: .; j_gene: TRBJ2-7; v_gene: TRBV7-2; abundance: many; CDR3aa: CASSLFAGAYEQYF; CDR3nt: TGTGCCAGCAGCTTATTTGCAGGGGCCTACGAGCAGTACTTC
d_gene: .; j_gene: TRBJ2-1; v_gene: TRBV20-1; abundance: many; CDR3aa: CSARPRYNNEQFF; CDR3nt: TGCAGTGCTAGACCTCGGTACAACAATGAGCAGTTCTTC
d_gene: .; j_gene: TRBJ1-2; v_gene: TRBV7-2; abundance: many; CDR3aa: CASSLSKGRHNYGYTF; CDR3nt: TGTGCCAGCAGCTTAAGCAAGGGAAGGCATAACTATGGCTACACCTTC